These T cell receptor beta chains were read from a single sample in a study of T cells in Graves' hyperthyroidism and ophthalmopathy. TCRdb re-called the multiplex PCR reads through MiXCR, storing one row per CDR3 protein. The repertoire consists of hundreds of thousands of distinct CDR3 sequences, with approximately 14% occurring once and the leading ten covering more than 4.5%. Specimen: blood. These receptors all stem from a woman in her 30s with Graves' hyperthyroidism that later progressed to Graves' ophthalmopathy. The CDR3 runs from the conserved cysteine through the conserved F or W. D genes are given only for firm matches. Expanded clones are given a class, and other clones once, few, many or no size at all.

V	J	D	size	DNA	CDR3
TRBV12-3/TRBV12-4	TRBJ2-7	NA	many	TGTGCCAGCAGTTTAGGGACAGAGTTCTACGAGCAGTACTTC	CASSLGTEFYEQYF
TRBV4-3	TRBJ1-5	NA	NA	TGCGCCAGCAGCCACTTGGGGGATCAGCCCCAGCATTTT	CASSHLGDQPQHF
TRBV19	TRBJ1-2	NA	few	TGTGCCAGCAGGACAGATTACTATGGCTACACCTTC	CASRTDYYGYTF
TRBV5-4	TRBJ2-5	NA	few	TGTGGATGGGGGCGGGAGAGGGGGGAGACCCAGTACTTC	CGWGRERGETQYF
TRBV5-5	TRBJ1-1	TRBD1	few	TGTGCCAGCAGCACATGGGACAGGACCTGGGCTTTCTTT	CASSTWDRTWAFF
TRBV30	TRBJ2-2	NA	many	TGTGCCTGGACTAAACAGGGTAACGGGGAGCTGTTTTTT	CAWTKQGNGELFF
TRBV11-2	TRBJ2-1	TRBD1	many	TGTGCCAGCAGCCGTACCGGGACAGGGGGCTACAATGAGCAGTTCTTC	CASSRTGTGGYNEQFF
TRBV24-1	TRBJ2-1	NA	many	TGTGCCACCAGTGACCGTAAAGCGAGCAATGAGCAGTTCTTC	CATSDRKASNEQFF
TRBV7-2	TRBJ1-4	NA	NA	TGTGCCAGCAGCTTGGGGGAGGGGAGAAAAAAACTGTTTTTT	CASSLGEGRKKLFF
TRBV20-1	TRBJ2-2	NA	once	TGCAGTGCTAGTGTGGGCTTTCGCGGGGGGGAGCTGTTTTTT	CSASVGFRGGELFF
TRBV24-1	TRBJ2-1	NA	many	TGTGCCACCAGTGATTTCGACAATGAGCAGTTCTTC	CATSDFDNEQFF
TRBV19	TRBJ1-2	NA	many	TGTGCCAGTAGTCTGAGTGGACCGCTCCCTTGGGGCTACACCTTC	CASSLSGPLPWGYTF
TRBV29-1	TRBJ1-2	NA	few	TGCAGCGTTGAAAACGATGGGTTTGTGCACACCTTC	CSVENDGFVHTF
TRBV2	TRBJ1-2	NA	NA	TGTGCCAGCAGGGCGAGCTCGGGCAGGACCTTAATAGGCTACACCTTC	CASRASSGRTLIGYTF
TRBV18	TRBJ1-2	NA	many	TGTGCCAGCTCCTCCCGGACAGACGATGGAGGCTACACCTTC	CASSSRTDDGGYTF
TRBV5-1	TRBJ2-2	TRBD1	many	TGCGCCAGCAGCTCTGACAGGGCCGGGGAGCTGTTTTTT	CASSSDRAGELFF
TRBV7-9	TRBJ2-7	TRBD1	few	TGTGCCAGCAGTCGGACAGGGACTGGCTACGAGCAGTACTTC	CASSRTGTGYEQYF
TRBV7-2	TRBJ2-7	NA	many	TGTGCCAGCAGCTCGACTTGGCCCTTCCACTACGAGCAGTACTTC	CASSSTWPFHYEQYF
TRBV3-1	TRBJ2-7	TRBD2	many	TGTGCCAGCAGCCCCCGGACTAGCGGGCTTGAAAACGAGCAGTACTTC	CASSPRTSGLENEQYF
TRBV9	TRBJ2-3	NA	many	TGTGCCAGCAGCGTAGCAGCGACTAGCACAGATACGCAGTATTTT	CASSVAATSTDTQYF
TRBV6-1	TRBJ1-1	NA	many	TGTGCCAGCAGTGTTATACAGGTGAACACTGAAGCTTTCTTT	CASSVIQVNTEAFF
TRBV7-8	TRBJ2-5	NA	NA	TGTGCCAGCAGCTTAGGACCGGAGGGCGGAGAGACCCAGTACTTC	CASSLGPEGGETQYF
TRBV29-1	TRBJ1-1	NA	many	TGCAGCGTTGTTCGTCAGGGTATGAACACTGAAGCTTTCTTT	CSVVRQGMNTEAFF
TRBV4-3	TRBJ2-3	NA	few	TGCGCCAGCAGCCTGGGGCCCGATACTAGCACAGATACGCAGTATTTT	CASSLGPDTSTDTQYF
TRBV27	TRBJ2-7	NA	many	TGTGCCAGCACCATGGGGGGGCCCTGGGAATACGAGCAGTACTTC	CASTMGGPWEYEQYF
TRBV3-1	TRBJ1-2	TRBD1	NA	TGTGCCAGCAGCCGGGGGACAGATCACTATGGCTACACCTTC	CASSRGTDHYGYTF
TRBV28	TRBJ2-7	NA	many	TGTGCCAGCAGTCCGCTGACAGGATTCCACGAGCAGTACTTC	CASSPLTGFHEQYF
TRBV6-1	TRBJ1-2	NA	NA	TGTGCCGTCTGGCAGACGGAATATGGCTACACCTTC	CAVWQTEYGYTF
TRBV4-1	TRBJ2-2	NA	NA	TGCGCCAGCAGCCAAGAAGGTAAACGGACCGGGGAGCTGTTTTTT	CASSQEGKRTGELFF
TRBV18	TRBJ2-1	TRBD2	few	TGTGCCAGCTCACCGAGCGGGAGGGCCCAGAATGAGCAGTTCTTC	CASSPSGRAQNEQFF
TRBV9	TRBJ2-1	NA	many	TGTGCCAGCAGCCCCAGGACTACACACAATGAGCAGTTCTTC	CASSPRTTHNEQFF
TRBV6-1	TRBJ1-5	NA	few	TGTGCCAGCACTACGACACTAAGCAATCAGCCCCAGCATTTT	CASTTTLSNQPQHF
TRBV28	TRBJ1-2	NA	many	TGTGCCAGCAAATTGACAGGACAGTACTATGGCTACACCTTC	CASKLTGQYYGYTF
TRBV9	TRBJ2-2	NA	many	TGTGCCAGCAGCGTAGAGACGGGTGGTGGAGGGGAGCTGTTTTTT	CASSVETGGGGELFF
TRBV30	TRBJ2-2	TRBD2	many	TGTGCCTGGAGTCCCGGGAGGGGGTCCGGGGAGCTGTTTTTT	CAWSPGRGSGELFF
TRBV27	TRBJ1-5	NA	many	TGTGCCAGCGGGGCAGGGGAGGTTCAGCCCCAGCATTTT	CASGAGEVQPQHF
TRBV12-3/TRBV12-4	TRBJ2-1	NA	many	TGTGCCAGCAGTGCGGGACCCCCTCTGGAGCAGTTCTTC	CASSAGPPLEQFF
TRBV6-5	TRBJ2-7	NA	many	TGTGCCAGCAGTTCCTCCCAGGCAGCTTACGAGCAGTACTTC	CASSSSQAAYEQYF
TRBV5-1	TRBJ2-2	NA	many	TGCGCCAGCACCCTCACGGGCCCCACCGGGGAGCTGTTTTTT	CASTLTGPTGELFF
TRBV7-9	TRBJ1-2	NA	many	TGTGCCAGCAGCTTTGGACCTAACTATGGCTACACCTTC	CASSFGPNYGYTF
TRBV3-1	TRBJ2-1	NA	NA	TGTGCCAGCAGCCAGAACCCCAATCCCTACAATGAGCAGTTCTTC	CASSQNPNPYNEQFF
TRBV7-6	TRBJ2-7	TRBD1	NA	TGTGCCAGCAGCCCGACGACAGGGGTGATCAACGAGCAGTACTTC	CASSPTTGVINEQYF
TRBV11-2	TRBJ1-5	NA	many	TGTGCCAGCAGCTTAGGGTTTGGGCGGGGGAGTCAGCCCCAGCATTTT	CASSLGFGRGSQPQHF
TRBV5-6	TRBJ2-7	NA	many	TGTGCCAGCAGCTGGAGCTCAGGGGAGCAGTACTTC	CASSWSSGEQYF
TRBV28	TRBJ2-7	TRBD1	many	TGTGCCAGCAGGCACCGACAGGGGTTCTCCTACGAGCAGTACTTC	CASRHRQGFSYEQYF
TRBV6-2/TRBV6-3	TRBJ2-5	NA	many	TGTGCCAGCAGTTACTCTAGCATGGAGACCCAGTACTTC	CASSYSSMETQYF
TRBV2	TRBJ2-1	NA	many	TGTGCCAGCAGTGCCCGGACTACATCCTACAATGAGCAGTTCTTC	CASSARTTSYNEQFF
TRBV9	TRBJ1-6	NA	few	TGTGCCAGCAGCGTTGATCGGAATTCACCCCTCCACTTT	CASSVDRNSPLHF
TRBV18	TRBJ1-1	NA	many	TGTGCCAGCTCACCCACACGTGGACTCGAAGCTTTCTTT	CASSPTRGLEAFF
TRBV30	TRBJ1-5	NA	NA	TGTGCCTGGAGTGCAGGAATTGGGAATCAGCCCCAGCATTTT	CAWSAGIGNQPQHF
TRBV30	TRBJ1-5	NA	many	TGTGCCTGGAGTGAGGAACACAATCAGCCCCAGCATTTT	CAWSEEHNQPQHF
TRBV6-1	TRBJ2-3	TRBD2	many	TGTGCCAGCAGTCCCGTTGGCGGGAGAGGCACAGATACGCAGTATTTT	CASSPVGGRGTDTQYF
TRBV29-1	TRBJ1-2	NA	many	TGCAGCGTTGCTGTTAACTATGGCTACACCTTC	CSVAVNYGYTF
TRBV24-1	TRBJ1-5	NA	NA	TGTGCCACCAGTGATTTGGGGCCGCCCCAGCATTTT	CATSDLGPPQHF
TRBV12-3/TRBV12-4	TRBJ1-1	TRBD1	few	TGTGCCAGCAGTTTCGGTTCGTGGGACAGCCCACCGGGCAACACTGAAGCTTTCTTT	CASSFGSWDSPPGNTEAFF
TRBV18	TRBJ2-7	TRBD1	many	TGTGCCAGCTCGCCTGCCTGGACAGGGTCCCACGAGCAGTACTTC	CASSPAWTGSHEQYF
TRBV11-3	TRBJ1-2	TRBD1	NA	TGTGCCAGCAGCTTAATCACCGGACAGGGGATTTTTGGCTACACCTTC	CASSLITGQGIFGYTF